Listed below are T cell receptor beta chains from one sample, sequenced in a study of Graves' ophthalmopathy and Graves' hyperthyroidism. TCRdb reprocessed the multiplex PCR reads via MiXCR and lists one record per CDR3 protein. Among a few hundred thousand distinct CDR3 sequences listed, 35% to 40% were seen once. Sequenced: peripheral blood or thyroid tissue (not recorded which). The receptors derive from an adult man with Graves' hyperthyroidism. Each CDR3 is given with its conserved first and last residue. A D gene is named only where the DNA matches it firmly. Clone size is not always given. Where it is, it says once, few, many or a class for expanded clones.

NA TRBJ2-7 14 TRBV28 few CASSFRDVRYEQYF TGTGCCAGCAGTTTCCGAGACGTCAGGTACGAGCAGTACTTC
NA TRBJ1-6 14 TRBV5-8 many CASSYRDADSPLHF TGTGCCAGCAGCTATCGGGACGCAGATTCACCCCTCCACTTT
NA TRBJ2-7 16 TRBV7-9 NA CASSKSGWGARNEQYF TGTGCCAGCAGCAAGAGCGGTTGGGGAGCCCGCAATGAGCAGTACTTC
TRBD1 TRBJ2-7 11 TRBV5-8 many CASHRGVEQYF TGTGCCAGCCACAGGGGAGTCGAGCAGTACTTC
NA TRBJ1-6 14 TRBV6-5 once CASSYQGRRVVLHF TGTGCCAGCAGTTACCAGGGACGGCGGGTGGTCCTCCACTTT
NA TRBJ1-1 17 TRBV20-1 many CSARDLRGGSLNTEAFF TGCAGTGCTAGAGATCTACGGGGAGGGAGCCTGAACACTGAAGCTTTCTTT
TRBD1 TRBJ2-1 15 TRBV20-1 NA CSASPGDRGYNEQFF TGCAGTGCTAGCCCGGGGGACAGGGGATACAATGAGCAGTTCTTC
TRBD2 TRBJ2-7 15 TRBV30 NA CAWNGLAGVEYEQYF TGTGCCTGGAACGGACTAGCGGGAGTGGAGTACGAGCAGTACTTC
TRBD2 TRBJ2-7 15 TRBV20-1 many CSASRPGLAGLQQYF TGCAGTGCTAGTCGCCCGGGACTAGCGGGGTTGCAGCAGTACTTC
TRBD2 TRBJ2-5 18 TRBV7-3 NA CASSLGVSLAGVWETQYF TGTGCCAGCAGCTTAGGAGTGTCACTAGCGGGAGTCTGGGAGACCCAGTACTTC
NA TRBJ1-3 12 TRBV5-1 many CASSGGTNTIYF TGCGCCAGCTCAGGCGGGACAAACACCATATATTTT
TRBD1 TRBJ2-5 14 TRBV5-8 many CASSIDRGVETQYF TGTGCCAGCAGCATCGACAGGGGAGTAGAGACCCAGTACTTC
NA TRBJ1-1 13 TRBV7-6 many CASAPLQGPEAFF TGTGCCAGCGCCCCCCTACAGGGCCCTGAAGCTTTCTTT
NA TRBJ2-7 15 TRBV10-3 many CAISESKGSAHEQYF TGTGCCATCAGTGAGTCCAAGGGTTCCGCCCACGAGCAGTACTTC
TRBD1 TRBJ2-5 16 TRBV7-8 many CASSPGQGGFKAAQYF TGTGCCAGCAGCCCGGGACAGGGGGGTTTTAAGGCAGCCCAGTACTTC
NA TRBJ1-1 12 TRBV7-9 few CASSPGRFEAFF TGTGCCAGCTCACCAGGACGGTTTGAAGCTTTCTTT
NA TRBJ1-4 19 TRBV15 NA CATSSLHPGPPLPNEKLFF TGTGCCACCAGCAGCTTACATCCAGGACCGCCGTTACCTAATGAAAAACTGTTTTTT
TRBD1 TRBJ2-5 14 TRBV20-1 many CSARVGGERETQYF TGCAGTGCTAGAGTAGGGGGCGAGAGAGAGACCCAGTACTTC
TRBD1 TRBJ1-1 15 TRBV7-6 once CASSYGTGVWTEAFF TGTGCCAGCAGCTACGGGACAGGGGTGTGGACTGAAGCTTTCTTT
NA TRBJ1-3 12 TRBV12-3/TRBV12-4 many CASIRSGNTIYF TGTGCCAGCATTCGATCTGGAAACACCATATATTTT
NA TRBJ2-1 13 TRBV5-1 few CASSHSQANEQFF TGCGCCAGCAGTCATTCGCAGGCCAATGAGCAGTTCTTC
TRBD2 TRBJ2-7 18 TRBV6-6 NA CASSPSARGGFPLYEQYF TGTGCCAGCAGCCCTTCTGCCCGGGGGGGCTTCCCCCTCTACGAGCAGTACTTC
NA TRBJ1-2 16 TRBV7-8 many CASSLEGWAGVYGYTF TGTGCCAGCAGCTTAGAAGGGTGGGCGGGTGTTTATGGCTACACCTTC
NA TRBJ1-5 14 TRBV5-8 many CASSYPGGNQPQHF TGTGCCAGCAGCTACCCAGGGGGCAATCAGCCCCAGCATTTT
NA TRBJ2-5 15 TRBV20-1 NA CSARDSGTNQETQYF TGCAGTGCTAGAGACTCCGGGACGAACCAAGAGACCCAGTACTTC
NA TRBJ2-7 13 TRBV7-8 once CANSLTGSYEQYF TGTGCCAACAGTTTAACTGGATCCTACGAGCAGTACTTC